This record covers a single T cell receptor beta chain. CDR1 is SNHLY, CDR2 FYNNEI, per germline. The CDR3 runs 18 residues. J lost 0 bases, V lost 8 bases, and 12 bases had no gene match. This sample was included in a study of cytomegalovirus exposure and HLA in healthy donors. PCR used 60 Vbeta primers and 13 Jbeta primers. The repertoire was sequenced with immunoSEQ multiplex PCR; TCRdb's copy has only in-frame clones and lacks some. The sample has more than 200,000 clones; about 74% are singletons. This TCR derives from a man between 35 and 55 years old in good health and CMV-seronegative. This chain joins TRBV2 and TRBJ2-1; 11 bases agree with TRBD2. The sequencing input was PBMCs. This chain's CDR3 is CASRPSIAGGNSYNEQFF. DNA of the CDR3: TGTGCCAGCCGACCATCCATAGCGGGAGGGAACTCCTACAATGAGCAGTTCTTC.